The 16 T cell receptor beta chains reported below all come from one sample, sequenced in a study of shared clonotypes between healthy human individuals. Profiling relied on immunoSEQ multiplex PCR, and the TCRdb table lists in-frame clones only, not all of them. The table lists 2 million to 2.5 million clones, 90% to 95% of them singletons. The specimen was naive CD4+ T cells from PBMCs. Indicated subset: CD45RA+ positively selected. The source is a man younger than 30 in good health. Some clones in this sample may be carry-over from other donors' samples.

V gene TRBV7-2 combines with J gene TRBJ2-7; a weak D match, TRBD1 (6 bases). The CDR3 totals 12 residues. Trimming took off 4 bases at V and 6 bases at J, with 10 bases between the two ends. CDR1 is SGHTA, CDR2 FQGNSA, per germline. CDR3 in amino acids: CASSSDRREQYF. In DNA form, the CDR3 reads TGTGCCAGCAGCTCCGACAGGCGCGAGCAGTACTTC.

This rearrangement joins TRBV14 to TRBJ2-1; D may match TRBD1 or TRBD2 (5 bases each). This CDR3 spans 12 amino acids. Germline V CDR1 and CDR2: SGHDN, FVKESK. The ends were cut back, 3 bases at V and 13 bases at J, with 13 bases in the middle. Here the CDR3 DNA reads TGTGCCAGCAGCCAGGCTAGCCGGGACCAGTTCTTC. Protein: CASSQASRDQFF. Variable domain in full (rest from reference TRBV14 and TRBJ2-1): EAGVTQFPSHSVIEKGQTVTLRCDPISGHDNLYWYRRVMGKEIKFLLHFVKESKQDESGMPNNRFLAERTGGTYSTLKVQPAELEDSGVYFCASSQASRDQFFGPGTRLTVL.

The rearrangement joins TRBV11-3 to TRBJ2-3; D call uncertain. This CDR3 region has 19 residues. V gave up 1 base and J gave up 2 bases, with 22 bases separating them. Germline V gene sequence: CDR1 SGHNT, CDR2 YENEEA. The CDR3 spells CASSLGLRVGPGDTDTQYF. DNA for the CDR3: TGTGCCAGCAGCTTAGGGTTAAGAGTTGGGCCGGGTGACACAGATACGCAGTATTTT. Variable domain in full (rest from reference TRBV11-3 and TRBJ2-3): EAGVVQSPRYKIIEKKQPVAFWCNPISGHNTLYWYLQNLGQGPELLIRYENEEAVDDSQLPKDRFSAERLKGVDSTLKIQPAELGDSAVYLCASSLGLRVGPGDTDTQYFGPGTRLTVL.

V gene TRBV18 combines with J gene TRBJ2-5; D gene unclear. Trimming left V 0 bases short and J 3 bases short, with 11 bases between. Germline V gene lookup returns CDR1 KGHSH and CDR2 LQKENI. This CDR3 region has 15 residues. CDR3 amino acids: CASSPPRTAKETQYF. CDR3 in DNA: TGTGCCAGCTCACCACCTCGGACGGCAAAAGAGACCCAGTACTTC.

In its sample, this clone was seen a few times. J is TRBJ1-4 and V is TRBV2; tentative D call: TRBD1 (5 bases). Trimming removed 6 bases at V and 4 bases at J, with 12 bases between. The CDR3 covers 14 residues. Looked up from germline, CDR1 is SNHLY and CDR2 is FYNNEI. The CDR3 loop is CASRMGTSNEKLFF. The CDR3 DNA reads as TGTGCCAGCAGGATGGGGACTAGTAATGAAAAACTGTTTTTT.

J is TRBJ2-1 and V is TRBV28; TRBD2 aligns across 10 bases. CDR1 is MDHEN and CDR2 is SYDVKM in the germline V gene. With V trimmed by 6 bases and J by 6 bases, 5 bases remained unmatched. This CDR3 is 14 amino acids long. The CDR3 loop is CASSAGTSVNEQFF. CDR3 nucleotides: TGTGCCAGCAGCGCCGGGACTAGCGTCAATGAGCAGTTCTTC. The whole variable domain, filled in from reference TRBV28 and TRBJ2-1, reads DVKVTQSSRYLVKRTGEKVFLECVQDMDHENMFWYRQDPGLGLRLIYFSYDVKMKEKGDIPEGYSVSREKKERFSLILESASTNQTSMYLCASSAGTSVNEQFFGPGTRLTVL.

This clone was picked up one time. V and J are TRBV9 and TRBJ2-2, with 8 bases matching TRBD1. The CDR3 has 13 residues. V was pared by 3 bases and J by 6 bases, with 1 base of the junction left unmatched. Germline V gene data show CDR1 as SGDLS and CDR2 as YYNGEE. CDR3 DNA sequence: TGTGCCAGCAGCGCGGACAGGGCCGGGGAGCTGTTTTTT. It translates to CASSADRAGELFF.

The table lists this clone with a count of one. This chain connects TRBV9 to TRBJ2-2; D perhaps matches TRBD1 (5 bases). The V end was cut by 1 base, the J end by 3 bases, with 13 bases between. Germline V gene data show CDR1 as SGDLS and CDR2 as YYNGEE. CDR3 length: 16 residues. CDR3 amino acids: CASSVKGRSDTGELFF. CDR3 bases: TGTGCCAGCAGCGTAAAGGGGCGCTCGGACACCGGGGAGCTGTTTTTT.

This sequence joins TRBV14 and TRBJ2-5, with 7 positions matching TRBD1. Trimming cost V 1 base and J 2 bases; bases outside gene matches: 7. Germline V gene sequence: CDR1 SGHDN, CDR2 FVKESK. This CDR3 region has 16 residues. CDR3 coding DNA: TGTGCCAGCAGCCAAGTTTGGGGACAGAGGCAAGAGACCCAGTACTTC. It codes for CASSQVWGQRQETQYF.

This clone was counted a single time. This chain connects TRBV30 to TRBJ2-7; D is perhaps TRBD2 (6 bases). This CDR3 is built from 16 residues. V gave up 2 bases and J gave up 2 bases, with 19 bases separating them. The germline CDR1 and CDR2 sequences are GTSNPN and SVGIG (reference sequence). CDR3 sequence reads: CAWSPLGGTYTYEQYF. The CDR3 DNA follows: TGTGCCTGGAGTCCCCTGGGAGGAACATACACCTACGAGCAGTACTTC. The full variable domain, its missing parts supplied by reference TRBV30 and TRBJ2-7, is SQTIHQWPATLVQPVGSPLSLECTVEGTSNPNLYWYRQAAGRGLQLLFYSVGIGQISSEVPQNLSASRPQDRQFILSSKKLLLSDSGFYLCAWSPLGGTYTYEQYFGPGTRLTVT.

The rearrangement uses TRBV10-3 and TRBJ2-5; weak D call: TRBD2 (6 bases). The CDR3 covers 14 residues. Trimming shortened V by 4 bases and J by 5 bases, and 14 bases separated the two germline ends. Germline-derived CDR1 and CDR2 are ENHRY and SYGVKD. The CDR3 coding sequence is TGTGCCATCAGTGGGCGGGGTTTGAGGGAGACCCAGTACTTC. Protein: CAISGRGLRETQYF.

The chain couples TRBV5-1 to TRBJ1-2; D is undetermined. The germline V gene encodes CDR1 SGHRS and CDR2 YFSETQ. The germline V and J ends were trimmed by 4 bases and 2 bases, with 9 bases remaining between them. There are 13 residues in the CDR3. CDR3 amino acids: CASSPSRNYGYTF. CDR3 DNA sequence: TGCGCCAGCAGCCCATCACGGAACTATGGCTACACCTTC. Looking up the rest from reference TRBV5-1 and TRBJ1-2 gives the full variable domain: KAGVTQTPRYLIKTRGQQVTLSCSPISGHRSVSWYQQTPGQGLQFLFEYFSETQRNKGNFPGRFSGRQFSNSRSEMNVSTLELGDSALYLCASSPSRNYGYTFGSGTRLTVV.

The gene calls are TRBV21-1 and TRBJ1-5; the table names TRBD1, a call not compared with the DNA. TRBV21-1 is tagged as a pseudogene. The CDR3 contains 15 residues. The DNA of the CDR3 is TGTGCCAGCATCAAGGCCGGGACAAGAGATCAGCCCCAGCATTTT. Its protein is CASIKAGTRDQPQHF.

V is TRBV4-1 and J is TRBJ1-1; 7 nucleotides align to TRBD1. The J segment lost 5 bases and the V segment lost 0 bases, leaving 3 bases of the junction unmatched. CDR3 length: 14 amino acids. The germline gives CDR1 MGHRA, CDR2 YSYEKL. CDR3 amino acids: CASSQDRGRTEAFF. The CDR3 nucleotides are TGCGCCAGCAGCCAAGACAGGGGGAGGACTGAAGCTTTCTTT.

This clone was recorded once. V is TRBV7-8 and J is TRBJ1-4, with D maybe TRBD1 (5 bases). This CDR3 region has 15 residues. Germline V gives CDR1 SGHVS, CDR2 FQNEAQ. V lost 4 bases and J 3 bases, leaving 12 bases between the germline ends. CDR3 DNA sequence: TGTGCCAGCAGCTCTAACAGGATGGCTAATGAAAAACTGTTTTTT. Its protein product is CASSSNRMANEKLFF.

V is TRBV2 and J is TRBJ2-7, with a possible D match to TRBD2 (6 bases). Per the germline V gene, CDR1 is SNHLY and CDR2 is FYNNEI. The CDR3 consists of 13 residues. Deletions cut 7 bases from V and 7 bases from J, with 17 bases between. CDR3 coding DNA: TGTGCCAGCAAGGGCGGGATCTTGGGGGAGCAGTACTTC. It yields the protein CASKGGILGEQYF. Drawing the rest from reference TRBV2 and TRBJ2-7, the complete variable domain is EPEVTQTPSHQVTQMGQEVILRCVPISNHLYFYWYRQILGQKVEFLVSFYNNEISEKSEIFDDQFSVERPDGSNFTLKIRSTKLEDSAMYFCASKGGILGEQYFGPGTRLTVT.